This T cell receptor beta chain was identified in a study of blood T cell repertoires in COVID-19. Whole-study context: PBMCs, B-cell-depleted T cells, or T cells were the source of the cDNA or gDNA that made up the material.

In the authors' methods: Researchers report that nucleated cell counts were estimated from reference gene primer amplification. Assay used: immunoSEQ multiplex PCR; TCRdb lists only in-frame clones, some missing. That table gives V, J and clone size, and the DNA gave D and trimming. This table has some 53,000 clones, approximately 90% appearing once. There are 13 residues in the CDR3. Germline CDR1 is SEHNR and CDR2 is FQNEAQ (reference sequence). Trimming stripped 9 bases from V and 2 bases from J, with 14 bases between. The specimen sequenced was peripheral blood. The TCR comes from a man between 65 and 85 years old with acute or convalescent COVID-19. V usage is TRBV7-9 and J usage is TRBJ2-7; a weak D match, TRBD2 (5 bases). The CDR3 nucleotides read TGTGCCAGTTCCTGGCTAGCACCCTACGAGCAGTACTTC. It encodes CASSWLAPYEQYF.